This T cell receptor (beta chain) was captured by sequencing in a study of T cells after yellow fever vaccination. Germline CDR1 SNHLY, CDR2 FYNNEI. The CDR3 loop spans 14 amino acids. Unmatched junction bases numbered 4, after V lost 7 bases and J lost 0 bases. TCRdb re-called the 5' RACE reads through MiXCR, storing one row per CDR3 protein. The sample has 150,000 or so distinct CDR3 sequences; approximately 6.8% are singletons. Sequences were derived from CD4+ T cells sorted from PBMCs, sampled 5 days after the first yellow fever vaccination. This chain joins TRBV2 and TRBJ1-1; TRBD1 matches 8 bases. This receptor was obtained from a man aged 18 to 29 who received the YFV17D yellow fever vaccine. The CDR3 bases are TGTGCCAGCACCGAGACAGGGGTGAACACTGAAGCTTTCTTT. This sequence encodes CASTETGVNTEAFF.